This is a list of T cell receptor beta chains from one sample in a study of blood T cell repertoires in COVID-19. The method was immunoSEQ multiplex PCR; TCRdb's version includes in-frame clones alone and lacks a portion of them. The sample consists of about 180,000 clones, about 83% of them appearing once. Sequencing was done on a sample of peripheral blood. Source of these receptors: a human donor in a cohort sampled during active COVID-19. Both conserved end residues are part of each CDR3. D genes are given only for firm matches. Where a row states a size, it is once, few, many or the class of an expanded clone; other rows omit it.

>-|TRBJ2-7|once|15|TRBV3-1/TRBV3-2
CASSQARGGGYEQYF
TGTGCCAGCAGCCAAGCGCGAGGAGGCGGGTACGAGCAGTACTTC
>TRBD1|TRBJ1-2|-|14|TRBV9
CASSSGQMGYGYTF
TGTGCCAGCAGCTCGGGACAGATGGGCTATGGCTACACCTTC
>TRBD2|TRBJ2-5|-|16|TRBV7-2
CASSLGLAETGETQYF
TGTGCCAGCAGCCTAGGACTAGCGGAAACTGGGGAGACCCAGTACTTC
>-|TRBJ1-2|-|13|TRBV6-5
CASSRGGGYGYTF
TGTGCCAGCAGCCGGGGAGGGGGTTATGGCTACACCTTC
>TRBD1|TRBJ2-1|-|15|TRBV11-1
CASSSGQTKYNEQFF
TGTGCCAGCAGCTCGGGACAGACCAAATACAATGAGCAGTTCTTC
>TRBD1|TRBJ1-6|-|15|TRBV6-1
CASSEGGQHNSPLHF
TGTGCCAGCAGTGAGGGGGGACAGCATAATTCACCCCTCCACTTT
>-|TRBJ2-7|-|13|TRBV28
CASSARQLDEQYF
TGTGCCAGCAGCGCCCGACAACTGGACGAGCAGTACTTC
>TRBD2|TRBJ2-6|few|16|TRBV5-4
CASSLAGRAGANVLTF
TGTGCCAGCAGCTTGGCCGGGAGGGCTGGGGCCAACGTCCTGACTTTC
>TRBD2|TRBJ2-7|-|16|TRBV6-2/TRBV6-3
CASSYPPASGAYEQYF
TGTGCCAGCAGTTACCCCCCAGCTAGCGGGGCTTACGAGCAGTACTTC
>TRBD2|TRBJ2-5|-|16|TRBV9
CASSVAVTSGQETQYF
TGTGCCAGCAGCGTAGCTGTGACTAGCGGCCAAGAGACCCAGTACTTC
>TRBD1|TRBJ2-5|-|17|TRBV4-3
CASSQAWTGGFRETQYF
TGCGCCAGCAGCCAAGCCTGGACAGGGGGCTTCAGGGAGACCCAGTACTTC
>TRBD1|TRBJ2-1|few|16|TRBV9
CASSKSGTDTYNEQFF
TGTGCCAGCAGCAAATCCGGGACAGATACCTACAATGAGCAGTTCTTC
>-|TRBJ1-1|-|13|TRBV5-6
CASSLVLNTEAFF
TGTGCCAGCAGCTTGGTCTTGAACACTGAAGCTTTCTTT
>TRBD1|TRBJ1-2|-|14|TRBV28
CASRTGGADYGYTF
TGTGCCAGCAGGACAGGGGGCGCAGATTATGGCTACACCTTC
>TRBD1|TRBJ2-7|-|14|TRBV7-6
CASSLGGQALSVYF
TGTGCCAGCAGCTTAGGGGGACAGGCCTTGTCGGTGTACTTC
>TRBD2|TRBJ2-3|-|18|TRBV5-1
CASSLGASGRLGTDTQYF
TGCGCCAGCAGCTTGGGGGCTAGCGGGCGCCTTGGCACAGATACGCAGTATTTT
>TRBD1|TRBJ1-5|-|14|TRBV12-5
CASGLMGQTQPQHF
TGTGCTAGTGGTTTGATGGGACAGACTCAGCCCCAGCATTTT
>TRBD2|TRBJ2-7|-|14|TRBV2
CASSGLAGGGEQYF
TGTGCCAGCAGTGGGCTAGCGGGGGGCGGGGAGCAGTACTTC
>-|TRBJ2-7|-|13|TRBV7-3
CASSLTRLAGEYF
TGTGCCAGCAGCTTAACGAGGCTAGCTGGGGAGTACTTC
>TRBD1|TRBJ1-2|-|12|TRBV18
CASSRDRDGYTF
TGTGCCAGCTCACGTGACAGGGACGGCTACACCTTC
>-|TRBJ2-7|-|14|TRBV19
CASSIAQGAYEQYF
TGTGCCAGTAGTATAGCACAGGGTGCCTACGAGCAGTACTTC
>TRBD2|TRBJ2-5|-|14|TRBV6-4
CASRVLAGEETQYF
TGTGCCAGCAGGGTACTAGCGGGGGAAGAGACCCAGTACTTC
>TRBD1|TRBJ2-7|-|13|TRBV9
CASSVGPGGEQYF
TGTGCCAGCAGCGTAGGTCCAGGGGGCGAGCAGTACTTC
>TRBD1|TRBJ2-7|once|19|TRBV4-2
CASSQDVPGTGRRGYEQYF
TGTGCCAGCAGCCAAGATGTGCCCGGGACAGGGAGACGAGGCTACGAGCAGTACTTC
>TRBD1|TRBJ2-7|once|14|TRBV9
CASSGGDRAYEQYF
TGTGCCAGCAGCGGTGGGGACAGGGCCTACGAGCAGTACTTC
>-|TRBJ2-5|-|15|TRBV7-7
CASSHLDQDGETQYF
TGTGCTAGCAGCCACCTTGATCAGGATGGAGAGACCCAGTACTTC
>TRBD1|TRBJ1-1|-|13|TRBV18
CASHQGANTEAFF
TGTGCCAGTCACCAGGGGGCGAACACTGAAGCTTTCTTT
>TRBD1|TRBJ2-5|-|15|TRBV5-6
CASSLAGGEIETQYF
TGTGCCAGCAGCTTGGCAGGGGGCGAAATAGAGACCCAGTACTTC
>TRBD2|TRBJ2-7|-|15|TRBV6-2/TRBV6-3
CASSYGLAGTYEQYF
TGTGCCAGCAGTTACGGACTAGCTGGCACCTACGAGCAGTACTTC
>-|TRBJ1-5|-|14|TRBV6-1
CASSEEGGGQPQHF
TGTGCCAGCAGTGAAGAGGGAGGGGGTCAGCCCCAGCATTTT
>TRBD1|TRBJ2-6|once|16|TRBV29-1
CSALTGTGSGANVLTF
TGCAGCGCTCTCACCGGGACAGGGAGTGGGGCCAACGTCCTGACTTTC
>TRBD1|TRBJ2-2|once|18|TRBV19
CASSARDRGWSVTGELFF
TGTGCCAGTAGTGCGCGGGACAGGGGGTGGTCGGTCACCGGGGAGCTGTTTTTT
>TRBD1|TRBJ1-1|-|15|TRBV6-5
CASSSQGAGDTEAFF
TGTGCCAGCAGTTCACAGGGGGCTGGGGACACTGAAGCTTTCTTT
>-|TRBJ2-7|-|14|TRBV7-9
CASSLALTDYEQYF
TGTGCCAGCAGCTTAGCCCTGACAGATTACGAGCAGTACTTC
>-|TRBJ1-6|-|15|TRBV6-5
CASSYSRVYNSPLHF
TGTGCCAGCAGTTACTCTCGGGTCTATAATTCACCCCTCCACTTT
>-|TRBJ2-5|-|15|TRBV11-2
CASSLGGGYQETQYF
TGTGCCAGCAGCTTAGGGGGGGGCTACCAAGAGACCCAGTACTTC
>TRBD1|TRBJ2-2|-|16|TRBV9
CASSIHGTENTGELFF
TGTGCCAGCAGCATCCACGGGACAGAGAACACCGGGGAGCTGTTTTTT
>TRBD2|TRBJ2-1|once|15|TRBV29-1
CSAEGRGGPYNEQFF
TGCAGCGCTGAAGGACGGGGGGGTCCCTACAATGAGCAGTTCTTC
>TRBD1|TRBJ1-6|-|14|TRBV5-1
CASSLEGAKSNLHF
TGCGCCAGCAGCTTGGAGGGGGCAAAAAGTAACCTCCACTTT
>-|TRBJ1-3|-|13|TRBV11-2
CASSRRAGNTIYF
TGTGCCAGCAGCCGCAGGGCTGGAAACACCATATATTTT
>-|TRBJ1-1|-|13|TRBV21-1
CASNERGRTEAFF
TGTGCCAGCAACGAGCGGGGTCGAACTGAAGCTTTCTTT
>-|TRBJ1-1|-|12|TRBV6-6
CASSPPTSQAFF
TGTGCCAGCAGCCCCCCAACAAGTCAAGCTTTCTTT
>TRBD2|TRBJ2-7|-|16|TRBV11-2
CASSLASSGLSYEQYF
TGTGCCAGCAGCTTAGCTTCTAGCGGGCTCTCCTACGAGCAGTACTTC
>TRBD2|TRBJ2-7|-|16|TRBV11-2
CASSLGTSGGYYEQYF
TGTGCCAGCAGCTTAGGGACTAGCGGGGGTTACTACGAGCAGTACTTC
>-|TRBJ2-6|-|17|TRBV27
CASSLGALVSGANVLTF
TGTGCCAGCAGTTTAGGGGCGTTGGTAAGTGGGGCCAACGTCCTGACTTTC
>-|TRBJ1-2|few|14|TRBV6-2/TRBV6-3
CASTPGGPFDGYTF
TGTGCCAGCACCCCGGGAGGACCCTTCGATGGCTACACCTTC
>-|TRBJ2-1|-|16|TRBV7-2
CASSLAQTVTYNEQFF
TGTGCCAGCAGCTTAGCCCAGACAGTGACCTACAATGAGCAGTTCTTC
>TRBD2|TRBJ2-3|-|16|TRBV5-4
CASSSRLAGSTDTQYF
TGTGCCAGCAGCTCTAGACTAGCTGGGAGCACAGATACGCAGTATTTT
>-|TRBJ2-3|-|15|TRBV5-1
CASSYGTRSTDTQYF
TGCGCCAGCAGCTACGGGACACGTAGCACAGATACGCAGTATTTT
>TRBD2|TRBJ2-3|-|15|TRBV3-1/TRBV3-2
CASRGAGGRTDTQYF
TGTGCCAGCAGGGGGGCGGGAGGGCGCACAGATACGCAGTATTTT
>TRBD2|TRBJ2-7|-|15|TRBV5-1
CASSLGSGRANEQYF
TGCGCCAGCAGCTTGGGTAGCGGGAGGGCCAACGAGCAGTACTTC
>-|TRBJ2-2|-|15|TRBV28
CASSFHGSGTGELFF
TGTGCCAGCAGTTTTCATGGTTCGGGCACCGGGGAGCTGTTTTTT
>-|TRBJ2-3|once|13|TRBV11-2
CASSLSRGDTQYF
TGTGCCAGCAGCTTAAGTAGAGGGGATACGCAGTATTTT
>-|TRBJ2-5|-|15|TRBV6-5
CASSSVDGKQETQYF
TGTGCCAGCAGTTCCGTGGACGGGAAACAAGAGACCCAGTACTTC
>TRBD2|TRBJ2-2|-|15|TRBV7-2
CASSFSGREVGELFF
TGTGCCAGCAGCTTTAGCGGGAGAGAGGTCGGGGAGCTGTTTTTT